The 14 T cell receptor beta chains reported below all come from one sample, sequenced in a study of shared clonotypes between healthy human individuals. The protocol was immunoSEQ multiplex PCR, while the TCRdb copy is restricted to in-frame clones and leaves out a portion. The profile shows approximately 640,000 clones, around 90% of them singletons. Sequencing was done on a sample of memory CD8+ T cells from PBMCs. As to subset: CD45RO+ cells pooled with CCR7-negative TemRA cells. The receptors derive from a man aged 18 to 35 in good health. Some clones in this sample may be carry-over from other donors' samples.

This sequence joins TRBV29-1 and TRBJ2-3; 10 bases agree with TRBD2. The CDR3 runs 15 residues. V was pared by 4 bases and J by 0 bases, with 4 bases of the junction left unmatched. Germline CDR1 is SQVTM and CDR2 is ANQGSEA. The CDR3 loop is CSVGLAGYSTDTQYF. Here the CDR3 DNA reads TGCAGCGTTGGACTAGCGGGTTATAGCACAGATACGCAGTATTTT.

V is TRBV14 and J is TRBJ2-7; no definite D call. The CDR3 is 10 amino acids. Germline-derived CDR1 and CDR2 are SGHDN and FVKESK. The V and J ends lost 9 bases and 9 bases respectively, with 12 bases between them. CDR3 DNA sequence: TGTGCCAGAAGGGCCCCATGGCAGTACTTC. Protein: CARRAPWQYF.

This clone was observed a single time. Other DNA sequences in the same sample also yield this CDR3. This CDR3 is CASSPRSSGNTIYF. Here the CDR3 DNA reads TGTGCCAGCAGTCCCAGAAGCTCTGGAAACACCATATATTTT. The chain recombines TRBV27 with TRBJ1-3; D is undetermined. The CDR3 is 14 residues long. V lost 5 bases and J lost 0, with 8 bases in between. Germline values: CDR1 MNHEY, CDR2 SMNVEV (reference sequence).

This clone was counted once. The chain joins TRBV27 to TRBJ1-4, with D hard to call. The germline gives CDR1 MNHEY, CDR2 SMNVEV (reference sequence). The CDR3 runs to 15 residues. The V gene lost 3 bases and the J gene lost 8 bases, with 16 bases spanning the gap. The CDR3 reads CASSFWAGGREKLFF. Here the CDR3 DNA reads TGTGCCAGCAGTTTCTGGGCAGGCGGGAGGGAAAAACTGTTTTTT.

This clone is a singleton in its sample. The rearrangement uses TRBV9 and TRBJ1-4; D may be TRBD1 (5 bases). The CDR3 totals 15 residues. The ends were cut back, 3 bases at V and 4 bases at J, with 13 bases in the middle. The germline gives CDR1 SGDLS, CDR2 YYNGEE. The CDR3 sequence: CASSAGTALNEKLFF. CDR3 nucleotides: TGTGCCAGCAGCGCCGGGACTGCCCTTAATGAAAAACTGTTTTTT.

This chain links TRBV9 with TRBJ2-7, with a weak D call TRBD1 (6 bases). This CDR3 is built from 14 residues. Germline loops: CDR1 SGDLS, CDR2 YYNGEE. Trimming took off 0 bases at V and 6 bases at J, with 13 bases between the two ends. The CDR3 sequence is CASSVGQGQGEQYF. DNA of the CDR3: TGTGCCAGCAGCGTAGGTCAGGGGCAGGGCGAGCAGTACTTC.

This chain's CDR3 is CAAGPDESYEQYF. The CDR3 DNA reads TGTGCCGCAGGGCCGGACGAATCCTACGAGCAGTACTTC. The chain combines TRBV7-6 with TRBJ2-5; possibly TRBD1 for D (5 bases). TRBJ2-7 matches the DNA end more closely, so the J call is doubtful. The germline V gene encodes CDR1 SGHVS and CDR2 FNYEAQ. The CDR3 extends over 13 amino acids.

The rearrangement uses TRBV30 and TRBJ2-5, with D perhaps matching TRBD1 or TRBD2 (5 bases each). From germline, CDR1 is GTSNPN and CDR2 SVGIG (reference sequence). V was shortened by 0 bases and J by 5 bases, with 13 bases between the two germline ends. The CDR3 is 14 residues long. Written as DNA, the CDR3 is TGTGCCTGGAGTGTAGGGGCAGGGACGGAGACCCAGTACTTC. Its protein is CAWSVGAGTETQYF.

This chain joins TRBV6-5 and TRBJ2-1, with TRBD2 as a possible D gene (5 bases). Trimming pared 2 bases from V and 9 bases from J, leaving 14 bases between. CDR1 and CDR2 from the germline V gene are MNHEY and SVGAGI. The CDR3 has 14 residues. In DNA, the CDR3 is TGTGCCAGCAGTTACGGTGCTAGCTATAGTGAGCAGTTCTTC. Its protein product is CASSYGASYSEQFF.

This sequence joins TRBV19 and TRBJ2-4, with D tentatively TRBD1 or TRBD2 (5 bases each). Germline CDR1 reads LNHDA; CDR2 reads SQIVND (reference sequence). Trimming pared 7 bases from V and 0 bases from J, leaving 10 bases between. The CDR3 totals 14 residues. The CDR3 bases are TGTGCCAGTACCCCAGGGAGAGCCAAAAACATTCAGTACTTC. As protein: CASTPGRAKNIQYF.

The chain recombines TRBV13 with TRBJ2-7, with 10 positions matching TRBD1. CDR3 size: 15 residues. Germline lookup yields CDR1 PRHDT and CDR2 FYEKMQ (reference sequence). The V gene end was trimmed by 7 bases and the J gene end by 0 bases; junction bases not matched to a gene: 6. The CDR3 loop is CASMMGQGSSYEQYF. CDR3 sequence (DNA): TGTGCCAGCATGATGGGACAGGGGAGCTCCTACGAGCAGTACTTC.

V gene TRBV6-5 combines with J gene TRBJ2-1; D call uncertain. V lost 2 bases and J 9 bases, leaving 14 bases between the germline ends. The CDR3 is 14 amino acids. Germline-derived CDR1 and CDR2 are MNHEY and SVGAGI. In nucleotides, the CDR3 is TGTGCCAGCAGTTACCGCACCGCCTTCGGTGAGCAGTTCTTC. It translates to CASSYRTAFGEQFF.

The rearrangement links TRBV28 to TRBJ2-2; D may be TRBD2 (6 bases). This CDR3 contains 15 residues. The V gene lost 3 bases and the J gene lost 0 bases, with 8 bases spanning the gap. Looked up from germline, CDR1 is MDHEN and CDR2 is SYDVKM. CDR3 protein: CASSFWGANTGELFF. CDR3 bases: TGTGCCAGCAGTTTCTGGGGGGCGAACACCGGGGAGCTGTTTTTT.

This clone was counted only a few times. The chain recombines TRBV30 with TRBJ1-5, with D unclear. CDR1 GTSNPN and CDR2 SVGIG come from the germline V gene (reference sequence). V was trimmed by 2 bases and J by 0 bases, leaving 5 bases between them. The CDR3 consists of 13 residues. This CDR3 is CAWSTFSNQPQHF. As DNA, the CDR3 is TGTGCCTGGAGTACGTTTAGCAATCAGCCCCAGCATTTT.